This T cell receptor beta chain appears in the sequencing data of a study of T-cell memory formation after mild COVID-19 (dated by TCRdb to the early 2020s). A note on the overall study: TCR sequence clusters from the two donors were found to be largely donor specific. In a couple of donors, T-cell clones that expanded and contracted after mild COVID-19 were tracked by sequencing TCRalpha and TCRbeta repertoires over time. Two young, previously healthy adult volunteers made up the cohort, one male and one female. The paper's findings and limits, for the study overall: Contracting CD4+ clones turned up mainly in the CM and EM memory subsets, whereas EMRA was where CD8+ clones were enriched. Whether the second-wave clones peaking on day 37 were SARS-CoV-2 specific was not confirmed. Clones contracting from day 15 to 85 had balanced CD4/CD8 phenotypes, while a second wave expanding from day 15 to 37 was biased towards CD4+. The detection of some responding clones in pre-infection memory suggests that pre-existing cross-reactive memory T cells joined the SARS-CoV-2 response. Only two mild cases were covered by the study, and larger cohorts that include severe cases with pre-infection samples were considered necessary.

Instrument used: Illumina NovaSeq 6000. TCRalpha and TCRbeta cDNA libraries were constructed by 5'RACE with constant-segment primers, with sample barcodes and unique molecular identifiers being introduced. RNA was extracted from every sample with Trizol reagent. Library amplification was performed in two PCR steps, and a second sample barcode and Illumina TruSeq adapters were introduced in the second step. The libraries were sequenced on an Illumina NovaSeq using 2 x 150 bp paired-end reads. As for how the authors treated the data: Reads were demultiplexed and collapsed into UMI-guided consensus sequences with migec v1.2.7. Using mixcr v2.1.11, UMI consensuses were aligned to TRA and TRB V and J templates and then assembled into clonotypes. Clonotypes were classified as expanded or contracted when called significant by both edgeR and NoisET, with noise models trained on biological replicates. For edgeR calls, the cutoffs were a false discovery rate-adjusted p below 0.01 and a log2 fold-change threshold of 1. As an exploratory analysis of dynamics, max-normalized trajectories of the 1000 most abundant clonotypes were examined by PCA with hierarchical clustering. The CD4 or CD8 phenotype of responding clones was assigned using the separately sequenced CD4+ and CD8+ repertoires. Through fastp at Q25 and MiXCR, TCRdb rebuilt clones from the public reads, retaining in-frame beta chains. Duplicate CDR3 protein sequences are folded into a single record with the most common DNA and genes. None of the V and J calls come from the authors' own analysis; TCRdb made them. The sample table records 250,000 to 300,000 distinct CDR3 sequences; less than 9.5% of these occur just once. Clones ranked in the top ten supply roughly 22% of the sample.

This clonotype has more than one count but fewer than ten. Its antigen is currently not known. The input lacks base qualities; no much larger clone sits a single base away. Ficoll-Paque density gradient centrifugation was used to isolate PBMCs. Reading the germline V gene gives CDR1 SGDLS and CDR2 YYNGEE. V is pared back by 2 bases and J by 1 base, with 10 bases lying between the germline termini. The CDR3, from cysteine to phenylalanine, totals 15 residues. This entry keeps only the CDR3 DNA: 45 bases, framed from base 1. The sequence was obtained from a man in his late teens or twenties who had mild COVID-19 (a few samples of this study predate the infection). The sample titles of this study are shuffled in the database, so cell type and time point are left out; the donor was told from shared clones. Rearrangement joined TRBV9 to TRBJ1-3; the D segment cannot be called with confidence. The sample consisted of PBMCs or a T cell subset sorted from them (not recorded which). The CDR3 region has the sequence CASSVLGASGNTIYF. Here is the DNA: TGTGCCAGCAGCGTCTTGGGCGCGTCTGGAAACACCATATATTTT.